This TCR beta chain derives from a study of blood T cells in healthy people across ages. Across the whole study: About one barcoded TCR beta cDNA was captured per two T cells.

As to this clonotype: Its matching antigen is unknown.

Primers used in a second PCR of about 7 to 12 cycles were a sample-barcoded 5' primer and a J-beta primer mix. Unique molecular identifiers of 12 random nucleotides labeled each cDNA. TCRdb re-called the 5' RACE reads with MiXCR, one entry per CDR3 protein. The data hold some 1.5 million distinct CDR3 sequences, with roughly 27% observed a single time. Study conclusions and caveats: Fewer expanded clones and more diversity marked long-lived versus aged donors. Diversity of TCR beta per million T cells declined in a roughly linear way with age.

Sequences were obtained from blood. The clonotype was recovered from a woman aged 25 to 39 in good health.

The CDR3 here is CASSEVSGLARNEQFF. Here the CDR3 DNA reads TGTGCCAGCAGTGAAGTCTCGGGGTTAGCGAGAAATGAGCAGTTCTTC. V is TRBV2 and J is TRBJ2-1, with D perhaps TRBD2 (5 bases). This CDR3 contains 16 residues. CDR1 and CDR2 (germline): SNHLY, FYNNEI. V shed 1 base and J shed 7 bases, with 17 bases lying between them.